Only a few counts were recorded for the clone carrying this T cell receptor (beta chain). The antigen remains undetermined. This entry belongs to a study of T cell repertoires in cytomegalovirus infection. In the study overall: Based on public TCR beta signatures, there were indications of CMV infection and of a matching HLA type.

V lost 4 bases and J lost 6, with 15 bases in between. The germline CDR1 and CDR2 sequences are SQVTM and ANQGSEA. The CDR3 is 13 residues long. Via MiXCR, TCRdb re-called the reads, giving one row per CDR3 protein. The profile covers some 300,000 distinct CDR3 sequences, with about an eighth appearing a single time and 7.5% to 10% taken by the ten largest. Overall study results and limits: In two of eight donors, the top clonotype was HLA-C-restricted CMV-specific. Based on cumulative public TCR beta family frequency, carriers of CMV plus the relevant HLA were identified.

The chain joins TRBV29-1 to TRBJ1-2; D perhaps matches TRBD1 (5 bases). The sequence was collected from a human donor in good health (CMV status not recorded). Some clones in this sample may be carry-over from other donors' samples. Sequencing used PBMCs. The CDR3 loop is CSVGDSLGDGYTF. CDR3 bases: TGCAGCGTTGGAGACAGTTTGGGCGATGGCTACACCTTC.